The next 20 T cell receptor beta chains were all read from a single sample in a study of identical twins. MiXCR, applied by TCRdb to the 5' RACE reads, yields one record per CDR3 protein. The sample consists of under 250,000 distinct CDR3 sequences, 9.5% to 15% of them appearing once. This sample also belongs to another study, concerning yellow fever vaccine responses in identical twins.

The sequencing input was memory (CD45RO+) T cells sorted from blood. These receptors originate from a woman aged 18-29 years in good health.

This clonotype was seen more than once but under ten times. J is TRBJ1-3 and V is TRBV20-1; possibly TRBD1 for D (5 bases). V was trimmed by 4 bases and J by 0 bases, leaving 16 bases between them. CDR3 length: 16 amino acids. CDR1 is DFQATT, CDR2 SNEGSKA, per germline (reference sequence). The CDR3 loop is CSATRDARFSGNTIYF. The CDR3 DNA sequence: TGCAGTGCTACTCGGGACGCTCGATTCTCTGGAAACACCATATATTTT.

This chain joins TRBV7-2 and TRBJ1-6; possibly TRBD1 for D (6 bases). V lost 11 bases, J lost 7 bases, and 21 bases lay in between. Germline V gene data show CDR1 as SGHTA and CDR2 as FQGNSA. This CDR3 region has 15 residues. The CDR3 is CACKKGGRGNSPLHF. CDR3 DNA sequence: TGTGCCTGCAAAAAGGGCGGGAGGGGGAATTCACCCCTCCACTTT. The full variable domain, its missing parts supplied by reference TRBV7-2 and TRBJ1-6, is GAGVSQSPSNKVTEKGKDVELRCDPISGHTALYWYRQSLGQGLEFLIYFQGNSAPDKSGLPSDRFSAERTGGSVSTLTIQRTQQEDSAVYLCACKKGGRGNSPLHFGNGTRLTVT.

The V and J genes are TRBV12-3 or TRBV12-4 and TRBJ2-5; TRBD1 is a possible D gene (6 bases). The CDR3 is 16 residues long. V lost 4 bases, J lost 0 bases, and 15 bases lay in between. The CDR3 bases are TGTGCCAGCAGTTGGCGACAGGTTGGGTACCAAGAGACCCAGTACTTC. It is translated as CASSWRQVGYQETQYF.

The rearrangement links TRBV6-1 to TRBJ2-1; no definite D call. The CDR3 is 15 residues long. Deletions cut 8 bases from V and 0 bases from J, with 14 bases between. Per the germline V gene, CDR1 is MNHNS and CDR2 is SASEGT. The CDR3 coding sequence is TGTGCCAGCCACAGTCCCGTTAGCTCCTACAATGAGCAGTTCTTC. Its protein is CASHSPVSSYNEQFF.

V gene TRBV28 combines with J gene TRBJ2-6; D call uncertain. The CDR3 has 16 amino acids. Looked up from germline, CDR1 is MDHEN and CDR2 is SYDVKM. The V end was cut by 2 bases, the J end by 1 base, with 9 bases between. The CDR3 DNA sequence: TGTGCCAGCAGTTTACCCGAACTATCTGGGGCCAACGTCCTGACTTTC. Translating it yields CASSLPELSGANVLTF. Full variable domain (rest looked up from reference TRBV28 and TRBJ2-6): DVKVTQSSRYLVKRTGEKVFLECVQDMDHENMFWYRQDPGLGLRLIYFSYDVKMKEKGDIPEGYSVSREKKERFSLILESASTNQTSMYLCASSLPELSGANVLTFGAGSRLTVL.

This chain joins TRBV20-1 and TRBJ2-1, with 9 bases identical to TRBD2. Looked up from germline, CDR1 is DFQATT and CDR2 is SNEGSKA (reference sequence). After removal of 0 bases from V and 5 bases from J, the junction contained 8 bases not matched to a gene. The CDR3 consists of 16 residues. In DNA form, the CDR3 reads TGCAGTGCTAGAGATCGGATAGCGGGAGCCCACAATGAGCAGTTCTTC. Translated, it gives CSARDRIAGAHNEQFF.

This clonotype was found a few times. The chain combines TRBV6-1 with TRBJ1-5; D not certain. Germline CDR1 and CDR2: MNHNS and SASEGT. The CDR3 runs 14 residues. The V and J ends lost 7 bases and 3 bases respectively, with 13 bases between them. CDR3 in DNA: TGTGCCAGCAAAGAGGGCAGTTCCAATCAGCCCCAGCATTTT. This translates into CASKEGSSNQPQHF.

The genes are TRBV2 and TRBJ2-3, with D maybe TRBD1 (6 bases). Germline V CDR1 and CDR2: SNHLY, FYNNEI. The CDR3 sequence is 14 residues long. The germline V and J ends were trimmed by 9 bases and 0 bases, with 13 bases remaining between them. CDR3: CARQRTASTDTQYF. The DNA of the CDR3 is TGTGCCAGACAGAGGACAGCTAGCACAGATACGCAGTATTTT.

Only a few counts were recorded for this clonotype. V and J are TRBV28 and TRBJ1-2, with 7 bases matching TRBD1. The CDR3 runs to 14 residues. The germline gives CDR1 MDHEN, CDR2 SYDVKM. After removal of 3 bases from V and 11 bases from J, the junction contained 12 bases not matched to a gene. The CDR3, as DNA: TGTGCCAGCAGTTTGAATTTAAGGGGGCAGGGGTACACCTTC. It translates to CASSLNLRGQGYTF.

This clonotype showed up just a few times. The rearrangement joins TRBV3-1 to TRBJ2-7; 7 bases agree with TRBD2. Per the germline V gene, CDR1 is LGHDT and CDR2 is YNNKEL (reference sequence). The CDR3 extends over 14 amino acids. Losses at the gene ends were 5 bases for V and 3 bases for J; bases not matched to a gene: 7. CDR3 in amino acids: CASSRPGGGYEQYF. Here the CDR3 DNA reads TGTGCCAGCAGCAGGCCGGGCGGGGGCTACGAGCAGTACTTC.

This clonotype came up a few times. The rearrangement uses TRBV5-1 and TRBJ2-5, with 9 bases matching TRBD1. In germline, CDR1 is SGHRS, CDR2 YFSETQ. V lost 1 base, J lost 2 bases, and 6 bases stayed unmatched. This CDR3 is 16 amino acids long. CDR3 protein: CASSLKIGTGQETQYF. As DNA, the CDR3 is TGCGCCAGCAGCTTGAAAATCGGGACAGGGCAAGAGACCCAGTACTTC.

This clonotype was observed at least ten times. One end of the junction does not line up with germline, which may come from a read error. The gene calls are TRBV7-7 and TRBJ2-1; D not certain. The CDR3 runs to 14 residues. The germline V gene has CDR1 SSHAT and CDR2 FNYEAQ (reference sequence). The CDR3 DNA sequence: TGTGCTAGCAGTGTTAGCAGGAGTTACAATGAGCAGTTCTTC. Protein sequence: CASSVSRSYNEQFF.

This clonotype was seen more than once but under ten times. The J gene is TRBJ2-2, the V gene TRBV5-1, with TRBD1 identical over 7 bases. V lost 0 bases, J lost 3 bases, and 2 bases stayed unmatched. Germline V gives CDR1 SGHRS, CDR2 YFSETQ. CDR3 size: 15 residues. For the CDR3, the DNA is TGCGCCAGCAGCTTGGCTGGGACAGACACCGGGGAGCTGTTTTTT. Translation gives CASSLAGTDTGELFF.

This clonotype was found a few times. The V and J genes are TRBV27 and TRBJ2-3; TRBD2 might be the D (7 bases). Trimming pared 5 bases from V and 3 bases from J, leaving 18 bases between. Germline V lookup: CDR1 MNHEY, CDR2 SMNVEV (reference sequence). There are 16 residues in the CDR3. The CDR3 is CASSPLGAGETDTQYF. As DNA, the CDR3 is TGTGCCAGCAGTCCACTGGGGGCGGGAGAAACAGATACGCAGTATTTT.

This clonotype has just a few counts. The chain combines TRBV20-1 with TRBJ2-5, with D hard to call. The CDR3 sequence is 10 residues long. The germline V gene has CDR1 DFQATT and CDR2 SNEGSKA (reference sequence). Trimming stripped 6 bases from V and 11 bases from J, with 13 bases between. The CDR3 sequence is CSAPDAPQYF. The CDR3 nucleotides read TGCAGTGCCCCGGACGCGCCGCAGTACTTC.

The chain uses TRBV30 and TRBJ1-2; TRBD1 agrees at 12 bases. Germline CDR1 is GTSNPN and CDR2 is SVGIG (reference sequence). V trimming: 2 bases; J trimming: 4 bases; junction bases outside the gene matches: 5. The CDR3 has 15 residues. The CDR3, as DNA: TGTGCCTGGAGTTCCGGGACAGGGGGCTCCTATGGCTACACCTTC. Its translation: CAWSSGTGGSYGYTF.

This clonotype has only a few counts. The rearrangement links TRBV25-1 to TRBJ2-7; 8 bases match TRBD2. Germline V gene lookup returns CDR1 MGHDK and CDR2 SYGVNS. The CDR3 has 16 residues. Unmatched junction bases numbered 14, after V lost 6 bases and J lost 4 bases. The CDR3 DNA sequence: TGTGCCAGCAGCACCTCGACTGTGAGCGGGGGATACGAGCAGTACTTC. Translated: CASSTSTVSGGYEQYF.

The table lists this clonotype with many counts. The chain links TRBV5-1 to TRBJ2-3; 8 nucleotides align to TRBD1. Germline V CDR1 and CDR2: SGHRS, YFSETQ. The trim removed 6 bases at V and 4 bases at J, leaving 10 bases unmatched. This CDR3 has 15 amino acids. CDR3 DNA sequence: TGCGCCAGCACCCGATTCGGACAGGGCTCAGATACGCAGTATTTT. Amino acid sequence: CASTRFGQGSDTQYF.

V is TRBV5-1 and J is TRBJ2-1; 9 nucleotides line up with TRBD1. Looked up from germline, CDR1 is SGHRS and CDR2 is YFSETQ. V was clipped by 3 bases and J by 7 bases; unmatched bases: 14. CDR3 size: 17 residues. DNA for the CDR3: TGCGCCAGCAGCTGGGACCCGGCGGGACAGGGCAGGAATGAGCAGTTCTTC. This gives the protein CASSWDPAGQGRNEQFF. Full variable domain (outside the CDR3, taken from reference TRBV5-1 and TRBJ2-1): KAGVTQTPRYLIKTRGQQVTLSCSPISGHRSVSWYQQTPGQGLQFLFEYFSETQRNKGNFPGRFSGRQFSNSRSEMNVSTLELGDSALYLCASSWDPAGQGRNEQFFGPGTRLTVL.

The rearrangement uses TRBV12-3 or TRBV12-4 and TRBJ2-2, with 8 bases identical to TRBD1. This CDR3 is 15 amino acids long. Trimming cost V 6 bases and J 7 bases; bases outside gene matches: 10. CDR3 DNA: TGTGCCAGCAGCCTTCTGACAGGGGTGAACGGGGAGCTGTTTTTT. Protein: CASSLLTGVNGELFF.